This is a list of T cell receptor beta chains from one sample in a study of T-cell reconstitution after alpha-beta-depleted transplantation in children. TCRdb fed the PCR reads into MiXCR, producing one record per CDR3 protein. The profile shows roughly 98,000 distinct CDR3 sequences, around 16% of them singletons. Sample: PBMCs, mostly from graft donor cells, taken 180 days after TCRalphabeta/CD19-depleted stem cell transplant. These receptors all come from a male patient between 2 and 10 years old who had a stem cell transplant for acute lymphoblastic leukemia, so the T cells may come from the graft donor. CDR3s include the opening cysteine and the closing phenylalanine or tryptophan. Each record gives: V gene, CDR3 length, D gene, clone size, J gene, CDR3 protein, CDR3 DNA. The D gene is left open where the match is weak. Clone size is stated in some rows and not others, as once, few, many or a class when expanded.

>TRBV13|15|-|-|TRBJ2-7
CASSPRGVEKPEQYF
TGTGCCAGCAGCCCTCGCGGGGTGGAAAAGCCCGAGCAGTACTTC
>TRBV6-1|13|-|many|TRBJ2-5
CASSPTSLETQYF
TGTGCCAGCAGCCCAACTAGTTTGGAGACCCAGTACTTC
>TRBV28|15|-|-|TRBJ1-4
CAMGPVLRGNEKLFF
TGTGCCATGGGCCCCGTGCTCCGGGGCAATGAAAAACTGTTTTTT
>TRBV27|15|-|-|TRBJ2-3
CASSFFGAHTDTQYF
TGTGCCAGCAGTTTCTTCGGGGCGCACACAGATACGCAGTATTTT
>TRBV7-9|14|-|many|TRBJ1-1
CASSLQGLNTEAFF
TGTGCCAGCAGCTTACAAGGGTTGAACACTGAAGCTTTCTTT
>TRBV7-9|13|TRBD1|-|TRBJ2-3
CASRKGASDTQYF
TGTGCCAGCAGAAAGGGGGCATCGGATACGCAGTATTTT
>TRBV29-1|9|-|many|TRBJ2-3
CSEGDTQYF
TGCAGCGAGGGAGATACGCAGTATTTT
>TRBV7-2|14|-|few|TRBJ1-5
CASSLGPSNQPQHF
TGTGCCAGCAGCCTCGGGCCTTCCAATCAGCCCCAGCATTTT
>TRBV5-1|14|TRBD1|-|TRBJ1-1
CASSAGTGATEAFF
TGCGCCAGCAGCGCCGGGACAGGGGCCACTGAAGCTTTCTTT
>TRBV5-5|18|-|few|TRBJ2-4
CASSLSQRQGAPRNIQYF
TGTGCCAGCAGCTTGAGCCAACGGCAGGGTGCCCCTCGGAACATTCAGTACTTC
>TRBV20-1|14|-|many|TRBJ1-1
CSARWDTRGAEAFF
TGCAGTGCTAGGTGGGACACCCGGGGGGCTGAAGCTTTCTTT
>TRBV5-6|15|-|few|TRBJ2-2
CASSLEGGGPGELFF
TGTGCCAGCAGCCTGGAGGGGGGAGGCCCCGGGGAGCTGTTTTTT
>TRBV3-1|11|-|-|TRBJ2-7
CASSHNYEQYF
TGTGCCAGCAGCCACAACTACGAGCAGTACTTC
>TRBV5-1|13|-|few|TRBJ2-5
CASRGEGQETQYF
TGCGCCAGCAGGGGCGAGGGCCAAGAGACCCAGTACTTC
>TRBV15|15|-|-|TRBJ1-2
CATSRDRAGAGGYTF
TGTGCCACCAGCAGAGATCGGGCAGGGGCGGGAGGCTACACCTTC
>TRBV24-1|15|-|few|TRBJ2-3
CATSVPGHSTDTQYF
TGTGCCACCAGTGTCCCGGGACATAGCACAGATACGCAGTATTTT
>TRBV10-3|13|-|few|TRBJ1-1
CANRVSMNTEAFF
TGTGCCAATCGAGTTAGTATGAACACTGAAGCTTTCTTT
>TRBV20-1|13|-|many|TRBJ2-1
CSARDPSRSQQFF
TGCAGTGCTAGAGATCCCAGTCGCTCGCAGCAGTTCTTC
>TRBV5-1|16|-|-|TRBJ2-1
CASSFRQGRSYNEQFF
TGCGCCAGCAGCTTTAGGCAGGGGAGGTCCTACAATGAGCAGTTCTTC
>TRBV7-2|14|-|many|TRBJ2-3
CASSLFWVSDTQYF
TGTGCCAGCAGCTTATTCTGGGTTTCAGATACGCAGTATTTT
>TRBV7-2|15|TRBD2|few|TRBJ2-3
CASSLVGGRTDTQYF
TGTGCCAGCAGCTTAGTGGGGGGGAGGACAGATACGCAGTATTTT
>TRBV29-1|13|TRBD1|many|TRBJ1-5
CSVGQARGQPQHF
TGCAGCGTCGGACAGGCCCGGGGCCAGCCCCAGCATTTT
>TRBV27|13|TRBD1|-|TRBJ2-7
CASSFRGRYEQYF
TGTGCCAGCAGTTTTAGGGGGCGTTACGAGCAGTACTTC
>TRBV7-2|16|TRBD2|-|TRBJ2-1
CASSFPSGGRYNEQFF
TGTGCCAGCAGCTTCCCTAGCGGGGGGAGGTACAATGAGCAGTTCTTC
>TRBV5-1|13|-|few|TRBJ1-1
CASSFNGYTEAFF
TGCGCCAGCAGCTTTAACGGGTACACTGAAGCTTTCTTT
>TRBV14|14|-|-|TRBJ2-1
CASSQFGRYNEQFF
TGTGCCAGCAGCCAATTCGGTCGGTACAATGAGCAGTTCTTC
>TRBV20-1|12|-|many|TRBJ2-7
CSALDSPYEQYF
TGCAGTGCCCTCGACAGCCCCTACGAGCAGTACTTC
>TRBV5-6|15|-|few|TRBJ1-2
CASSLGSGLSYGYTF
TGTGCCAGCAGCTTGGGATCGGGGCTTAGCTATGGCTACACCTTC
>TRBV7-8|19|TRBD2|many|TRBJ2-1
CASSHLFEETSGALNEQFF
TGTGCCAGCAGCCACCTATTTGAGGAGACTAGCGGGGCGTTAAATGAGCAGTTCTTC
>TRBV11-2|13|-|few|TRBJ2-5
CASSGGIQETQYF
TGTGCCAGCAGCGGGGGGATCCAGGAGACCCAGTACTTC
>TRBV5-6|16|TRBD2|few|TRBJ2-3
CASTPRRGGHGDTQYF
TGTGCCAGCACTCCACGGCGGGGGGGCCACGGAGATACGCAGTATTTT
>TRBV7-2|16|-|many|TRBJ1-5
CASSSTHRVDGQPQHF
TGTGCCAGCAGCAGCACTCATCGGGTCGATGGACAGCCCCAGCATTTT
>TRBV7-2|13|-|few|TRBJ2-2
CASSDRPSGELFF
TGTGCCAGCAGCGACCGCCCCTCCGGGGAGCTGTTTTTT
>TRBV29-1|15|-|-|TRBJ2-1
CSVELAGALLDEQFF
TGCAGCGTTGAACTGGCGGGGGCACTTTTGGATGAGCAGTTCTTC
>TRBV12-3/TRBV12-4|12|-|few|TRBJ2-7
CASSFTSYEQYF
TGTGCCAGCAGTTTTACAAGCTACGAGCAGTACTTC
>TRBV15|11|-|-|TRBJ2-5
CATSRKETQYF
TGTGCCACCAGCAGGAAAGAGACCCAGTACTTC
>TRBV4-1|16|TRBD1|few|TRBJ1-1
CASSQEAGTGGTEAFF
TGCGCCAGCAGCCAAGAAGCGGGGACAGGGGGCACTGAAGCTTTCTTT
>TRBV20-1|12|-|many|TRBJ1-6
CSGWSPGSPLHF
TGCAGTGGCTGGAGCCCTGGGTCACCCCTCCACTTT
>TRBV11-2|15|TRBD1|few|TRBJ2-2
CASSFPGQAGGELFF
TGTGCCAGCAGCTTCCCGGGACAGGCGGGCGGGGAGCTGTTTTTT
>TRBV4-1|16|-|-|TRBJ1-3
CASSSPGRSPGNTIYF
TGCGCCAGCAGCTCACCAGGGCGGAGCCCTGGAAACACCATATATTTT
>TRBV5-1|15|TRBD1|few|TRBJ1-1
CASSGDRGWNTEAFF
TGCGCCAGCAGCGGGGACAGGGGATGGAACACTGAAGCTTTCTTT
>TRBV5-1|16|TRBD1|few|TRBJ2-4
CASSLGTGLAKNIQYF
TGCGCCAGCAGCTTGGGGACAGGACTAGCCAAAAACATTCAGTACTTC
>TRBV6-2/TRBV6-3|15|-|-|TRBJ1-4
CASRLQWAANEKLFF
TGTGCCAGCAGATTACAGTGGGCAGCTAATGAAAAACTGTTTTTT
>TRBV3-1|15|TRBD1|-|TRBJ1-1
CASSQATGGGTEAFF
TGTGCCAGCAGCCAAGCGACAGGGGGCGGGACTGAAGCTTTCTTT
>TRBV20-1|13|-|many|TRBJ2-1
CSATIGSYNEQFF
TGCAGTGCTACCATCGGGTCCTACAATGAGCAGTTCTTC
>TRBV20-1|14|-|few|TRBJ1-6
CSASQVVYNSPLHF
TGCAGTGCTAGTCAGGTAGTCTATAATTCACCCCTCCACTTT
>TRBV20-1|13|TRBD1|few|TRBJ2-7
CSAFRDREIEQYF
TGCAGTGCTTTCCGGGACAGGGAAATCGAGCAGTACTTC
>TRBV4-2|15|TRBD2|-|TRBJ2-7
CASSQGAGESYEQYF
TGTGCCAGCAGCCAAGGAGCGGGGGAGTCCTACGAGCAGTACTTC
>TRBV7-6|13|TRBD1|-|TRBJ1-2
CASSSRDSYGYTF
TGTGCCAGCAGCTCCCGGGACAGCTATGGCTACACCTTC
>TRBV15|16|-|-|TRBJ2-3
CATSREGSGNTDTQYF
TGTGCCACCAGCAGAGAGGGGTCGGGAAACACAGATACGCAGTATTTT
>TRBV7-2|16|-|-|TRBJ1-2
CASSLGGGRANYGYTF
TGTGCCAGCAGCTTAGGGGGGGGCAGAGCTAACTATGGCTACACCTTC
>TRBV5-1|15|TRBD1|few|TRBJ1-2
CASSLRTGGDNGYTF
TGCGCCAGCAGCTTGAGGACAGGGGGAGATAATGGCTACACCTTC
>TRBV11-1|18|-|few|TRBJ1-1
CASSLVWGGGVMNGEAFF
TGTGCCAGCAGCCTTGTTTGGGGGGGAGGAGTGATGAACGGTGAAGCTTTCTTT